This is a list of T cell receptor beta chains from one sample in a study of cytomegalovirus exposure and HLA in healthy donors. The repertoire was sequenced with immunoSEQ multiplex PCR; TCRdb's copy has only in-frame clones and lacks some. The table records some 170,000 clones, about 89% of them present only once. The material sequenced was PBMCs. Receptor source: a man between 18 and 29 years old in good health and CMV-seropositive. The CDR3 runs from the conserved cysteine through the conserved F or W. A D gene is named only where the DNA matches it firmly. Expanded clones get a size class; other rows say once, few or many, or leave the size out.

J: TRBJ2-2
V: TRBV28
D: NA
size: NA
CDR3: CASSPRRGVDGELFF
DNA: TGTGCCAGCAGTCCCCGGAGGGGAGTGGACGGGGAGCTGTTTTTT

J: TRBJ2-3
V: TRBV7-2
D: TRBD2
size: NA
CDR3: CASRVSGGVDTQYF
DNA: TGTGCCAGCAGGGTTAGCGGGGGCGTAGATACGCAGTATTTT

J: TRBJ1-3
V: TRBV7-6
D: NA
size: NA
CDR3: CASSLRRQNSGNTIYF
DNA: TGTGCCAGCAGCTTAAGGCGACAAAACTCTGGAAACACCATATATTTT

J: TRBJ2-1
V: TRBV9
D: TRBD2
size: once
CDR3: CASSETSGSWNEQFF
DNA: TGTGCCAGCAGCGAAACTAGCGGGAGTTGGAATGAGCAGTTCTTC

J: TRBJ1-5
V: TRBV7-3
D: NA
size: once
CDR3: CASSPMGGQPQHF
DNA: TGTGCCAGCAGCCCCATGGGGGGTCAGCCCCAGCATTTT

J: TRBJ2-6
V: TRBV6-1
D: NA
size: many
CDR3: CASSPRYSGANVLTF
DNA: TGTGCCAGCAGTCCACGCTACTCTGGGGCCAACGTCCTGACTTTC

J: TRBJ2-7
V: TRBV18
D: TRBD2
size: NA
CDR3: CASSPTSGGGEQYF
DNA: TGTGCCAGCTCCCCGACTAGCGGGGGGGGAGAGCAGTACTTC

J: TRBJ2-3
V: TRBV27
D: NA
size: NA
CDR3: CASSPLRTDTQYF
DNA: TGTGCCAGCAGTCCCCTCCGCACAGATACGCAGTATTTT

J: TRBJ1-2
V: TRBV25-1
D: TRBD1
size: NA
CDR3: CASSESRAGGFSGYTF
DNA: TGTGCCAGCAGTGAATCCAGGGCAGGGGGGTTTAGTGGCTACACCTTC

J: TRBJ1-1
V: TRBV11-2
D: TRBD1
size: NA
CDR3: CASSLVGQGPEAFF
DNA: TGTGCCAGCAGCTTAGTTGGACAGGGCCCTGAAGCTTTCTTT

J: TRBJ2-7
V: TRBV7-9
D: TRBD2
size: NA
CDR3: CASSWGGRSTYEQYF
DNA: TGTGCCAGCAGCTGGGGCGGGAGAAGTACCTACGAGCAGTACTTC

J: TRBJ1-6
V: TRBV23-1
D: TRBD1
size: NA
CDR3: CARNDRARLTDSPLHF
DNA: TGCGCCAGGAACGACAGGGCGCGACTCACCGATTCACCCCTCCACTTT

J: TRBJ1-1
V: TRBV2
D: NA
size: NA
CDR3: CASSEQGLSEAFF
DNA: TGTGCCAGCAGTGAACAGGGGCTCTCTGAAGCTTTCTTT

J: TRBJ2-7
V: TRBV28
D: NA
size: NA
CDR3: CASCLGGLNEQYF
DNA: TGTGCCAGCTGCCTCGGCGGGTTAAACGAGCAGTACTTC

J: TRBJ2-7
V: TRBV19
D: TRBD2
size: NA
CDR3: CASSNLGLAGGLAYEQYF
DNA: TGTGCCAGTAGTAATTTAGGACTAGCGGGAGGGCTGGCGTACGAGCAGTACTTC

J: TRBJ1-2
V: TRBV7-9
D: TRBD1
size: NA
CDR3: CASSSSETGDYYGYTF
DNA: TGTGCCAGCAGCTCTTCGGAAACAGGGGATTACTATGGCTACACCTTC

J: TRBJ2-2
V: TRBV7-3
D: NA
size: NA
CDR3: CASTNRERGELFF
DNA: TGTGCCAGCACCAACAGAGAACGGGGGGAGCTGTTTTTT

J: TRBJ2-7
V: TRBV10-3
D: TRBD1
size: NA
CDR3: CASAATGDEQYF
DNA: TGTGCCTCCGCCGCGACAGGGGACGAGCAGTACTTC

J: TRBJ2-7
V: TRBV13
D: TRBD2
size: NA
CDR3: CASSQGTSGGEQYF
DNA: TGTGCCAGCAGCCAAGGGACTAGCGGGGGCGAGCAGTACTTC

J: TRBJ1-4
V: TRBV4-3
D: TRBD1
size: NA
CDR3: CASTQMGQGEKLFF
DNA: TGCGCCAGCACCCAAATGGGACAGGGGGAAAAACTGTTTTTT

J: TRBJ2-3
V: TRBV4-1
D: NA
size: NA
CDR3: CASSQVGMEVTDTQYF
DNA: TGCGCCAGCAGCCAAGTAGGGATGGAGGTGACAGATACGCAGTATTTT

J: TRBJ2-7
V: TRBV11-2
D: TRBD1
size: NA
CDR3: CASSLFPAGQGYEQYF
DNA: TGTGCCAGCAGCTTATTCCCTGCGGGACAGGGCTACGAGCAGTACTTC

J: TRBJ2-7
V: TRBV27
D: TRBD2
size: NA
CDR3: CASSLFPTSGSSYEQYF
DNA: TGTGCCAGCAGTTTATTCCCCACTAGCGGGAGTAGTTACGAGCAGTACTTC

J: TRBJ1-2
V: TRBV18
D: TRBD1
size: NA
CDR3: CASSPPGQGNNGYTF
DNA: TGTGCCAGCTCACCGCCGGGACAGGGGAACAATGGCTACACCTTC

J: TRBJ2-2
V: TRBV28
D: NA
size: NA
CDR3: CASSSPGIRPIANTGELFF
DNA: TGTGCCAGCAGCTCCCCCGGGATCAGACCTATCGCGAACACCGGGGAGCTGTTTTTT

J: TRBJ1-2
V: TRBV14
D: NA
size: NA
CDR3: CASSQGVLYGYTF
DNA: TGTGCCAGCAGCCAGGGAGTCCTCTATGGCTACACCTTC

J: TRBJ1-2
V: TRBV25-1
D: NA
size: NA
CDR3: CASQDRNYGYTF
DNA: TGTGCCAGCCAGGACAGAAACTATGGCTACACCTTC

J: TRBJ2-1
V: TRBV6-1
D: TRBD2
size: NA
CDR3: CASSGSGGNEQFF
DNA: TGTGCCAGCAGTGGAAGCGGGGGGAATGAGCAGTTCTTC

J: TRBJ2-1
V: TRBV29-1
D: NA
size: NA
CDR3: CSAENQGSYNEQFF
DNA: TGCAGCGCCGAAAACCAGGGCTCTTACAATGAGCAGTTCTTC